This T cell receptor (beta chain) was identified during a study of T cells in Graves' hyperthyroidism and ophthalmopathy. Findings and limits, study-wide: Blood shared most expanded thyroid clonotypes above 0.001.

This clonotype appeared a few times. Its specificity is unknown. The V segment lost 4 bases and the J segment 9 bases; nucleotides outside the gene matches: 6. The CDR3 runs 14 residues. The germline V gene has CDR1 SGHRS and CDR2 YFSETQ. Authors of the study amplified TCR beta CDR3 regions from RNA transcripts. The study used the HTBI primer set for a first-round RT-PCR of the TCR CDR3. TCRdb independently ran MiXCR on the multiplex PCR reads; one entry per CDR3 protein. The sample lists fewer than 350,000 distinct CDR3 sequences, 15% to 20% occurring once. The V call is TRBV5-1, the J call TRBJ2-2; TRBD1 aligns across 10 bases. The sample consisted of blood. The receptor was isolated from a woman in her forties or fifties with Graves' hyperthyroidism. CDR3 in amino acids: CASSLDRGTRELFF. In DNA form, the CDR3 reads TGCGCCAGCAGCCTGGACAGGGGGACCAGGGAGCTGTTTTTT. Drawing the rest from reference TRBV5-1 and TRBJ2-2, the complete variable domain is KAGVTQTPRYLIKTRGQQVTLSCSPISGHRSVSWYQQTPGQGLQFLFEYFSETQRNKGNFPGRFSGRQFSNSRSEMNVSTLELGDSALYLCASSLDRGTRELFFGEGSRLTVL.